This is a list of T cell receptor beta chains from one sample in a study of control samples from healthy donors and cancer patients. Libraries were prepared by immunoSEQ multiplex PCR; TCRdb keeps only in-frame clonotypes and omits some of them. The table includes around 170,000 clones, roughly nine tenths detected once. The sequenced material came from blood. The receptors originated from a woman in her 30s in good health. The CDR3 runs from the conserved cysteine through the conserved F or W. The order of the fields is CDR3 DNA, CDR3 protein, clone size, J gene, D gene, V gene. D genes are given only for firm matches. The size entry is marked missing in some rows and otherwise reads once, few, many or a size class.

TGCGCCAGCAGCCTCCAAAACTCTGGGGACAGGGGGTACGAGCAGTACTTC CASSLQNSGDRGYEQYF once TRBJ2-7 TRBD1 TRBV4-1
TGTGCCAGCAGTTTAATCCCGGGACCCCCGGGTGGTCAGCCCCAGCATTTT CASSLIPGPPGGQPQHF - TRBJ1-5 - TRBV28
TGTGCCAGCAGCTCCTATCTAGCGGGGGGAGAGACCCAGTACTTC CASSSYLAGGETQYF - TRBJ2-5 TRBD2 TRBV27
TGCAGCGTTGAAGGGACAGGGAGTACCGGGGAGCTGTTTTTT CSVEGTGSTGELFF - TRBJ2-2 TRBD1 TRBV29-1
TGTGCCAGCAGCCTGGGGCAAACAGAAAACACCGGGGAGCTGTTTTTT CASSLGQTENTGELFF - TRBJ2-2 - TRBV7-9
TGTGCCAGCAGCCCAAGGCGGGGGAGGTCTGCAGATACGCAGTATTTT CASSPRRGRSADTQYF - TRBJ2-3 TRBD2 TRBV28
TGTGCCAGTAGTATGAAGAATGAGCAGTTCTTC CASSMKNEQFF few TRBJ2-1 - TRBV19
TGTGCCAGCAGCCAGGGCAGGGTGGGGCCGCCCCAGCATTTT CASSQGRVGPPQHF - TRBJ1-5 - TRBV3-1/TRBV3-2
TGTGCCAGCAGCACAGGAGTTGGGAACACAGATACGCAGTATTTT CASSTGVGNTDTQYF - TRBJ2-3 - TRBV7-9
TGCGCCAGCAGCGCGCAACAGGGGGCCAGTAATGAGCAGTTCTTC CASSAQQGASNEQFF - TRBJ2-1 TRBD1 TRBV4-1
TGCGCCAGCAGTTTTAACAGGGACTACGAGCAGTACTTC CASSFNRDYEQYF few TRBJ2-7 - TRBV5-1
TGTGCCATCAAAGGCAGCCAAGAGACCCAGTACTTC CAIKGSQETQYF - TRBJ2-5 - TRBV10-3
TGTGCCAGCAGCGTCGGGACAGCTGGAAACACCATATATTTT CASSVGTAGNTIYF - TRBJ1-3 TRBD1 TRBV9
TGTGCCAGCAGTTTGTTCGGGGCTAGCGTCTACAATGAGCAGTTCTTC CASSLFGASVYNEQFF - TRBJ2-1 - TRBV28
TGTGCCAGCGTCGGACAGGGCTACGAGCAGTACTTC CASVGQGYEQYF - TRBJ2-7 TRBD1 TRBV2
TGTGCCAGCGCGCAACGACAGGGAGAGCTTGGAGAGCAGTACTTC CASAQRQGELGEQYF - TRBJ2-7 TRBD1 TRBV18